This passage covers 16 T cell receptor beta chains from one sample sequenced in a study of OX40 agonist ivuxolimab in advanced cancers. Sequenced by immunoSEQ multiplex PCR; TCRdb stores in-frame clones only, minus some. Of about 90,000 clones listed, approximately 90% were seen once; the top ten hold 6% to 7.5%. The specimen was CD4+ or CD8+ T cells sorted from blood, collected in a trial of the OX40 agonist ivuxolimab. These receptors were taken from an adult with an advanced solid tumor such as melanoma, head and neck, liver or kidney cancer.

This chain joins TRBV27 and TRBJ2-5; D ambiguous. Germline CDR1 and CDR2: MNHEY and SMNVEV (reference sequence). V dropped 6 bases and J dropped 8 bases, with 10 bases sitting between them. This CDR3 has 11 residues. In DNA, the CDR3 is TGTGCCAGCAGCATAGGCGATACCCAGTACTTC. Its protein is CASSIGDTQYF.

V is TRBV29-1 and J is TRBJ1-3; 7 bases line up with TRBD1. This CDR3 has 13 residues. CDR1 and CDR2 from the germline V gene are SQVTM and ANQGSEA. J was trimmed by 1 base and V by 5 bases; bases with no gene match: 2. The CDR3 nucleotides read TGCAGCGTTCCGGGACAGTCTGGAAACACCATATATTTT. It yields the protein CSVPGQSGNTIYF. Using reference TRBV29-1 and TRBJ1-3 for the parts outside the CDR3, the full variable domain is SAVISQKPSRDICQRGTSLTIQCQVDSQVTMMFWYRQQPGQSLTLIATANQGSEATYESGFVIDKFPISRPNLTFSTLTVSNMSPEDSSIYLCSVPGQSGNTIYFGEGSWLTVV.

The rearrangement uses TRBV5-6 and TRBJ2-7; no reliable D call. This CDR3 region has 11 residues. Per germline, CDR1 SGHDT and CDR2 YYEEEE. The ends were cut back, 0 bases at V and 6 bases at J, with 4 bases in the middle. The CDR3 region has the DNA TGTGCCAGCAGCTTGGGCCGCGAGCAGTACTTC. Its translation is CASSLGREQYF.

This chain uses TRBV23-1 with TRBJ2-6; no clear D gene. TRBV23-1 is classed as an ORF, of uncertain function. Trimming took off 1 base at V and 0 bases at J, with 1 base between the two ends. The length of the CDR3 is 14 residues. CDR3 sequence: CASSQCSGANVLTF. DNA of the CDR3: TGCGCCAGCAGTCAATGCTCTGGGGCCAACGTCCTGACTTTC.

This clone occurred once. J is TRBJ2-7 and V is TRBV18, with D possibly matching TRBD2 (5 bases). The CDR3 length is 12 residues. CDR1 KGHSH and CDR2 LQKENI come from the germline V gene. V was clipped by 6 bases and J by 3 bases, with 9 bases between them. In DNA form, the CDR3 reads TGTGCCAGCTCCTATGAGGGCTACGAGCAGTACTTC. It yields the protein CASSYEGYEQYF.

This sequence joins TRBV19 and TRBJ1-5; D is possibly TRBD1 (5 bases). The CDR3 has 16 amino acids. The germline V and J ends were trimmed by 6 bases and 1 base, with 16 bases remaining between them. Germline CDR1 reads LNHDA; CDR2 reads SQIVND (reference sequence). CDR3 sequence (DNA): TGTGCCAGTAGCAATATATTCGGGGGGAGCAATCAGCCCCAGCATTTT. Its translation is CASSNIFGGSNQPQHF.

The chain links TRBV6-5 to TRBJ2-7; D not resolved. The CDR3 covers 14 residues. Trimming took 2 bases from V and 0 from J, leaving 8 bases between them. CDR1 and CDR2 (germline): MNHEY, SVGAGI. CDR3 sequence (DNA): TGTGCCAGCAGTTACGTAGCCTTCTCCTACGAGCAGTACTTC. Its protein is CASSYVAFSYEQYF.

The V and J genes are TRBV27 and TRBJ1-1; a weak D match, TRBD1 (5 bases). The V end lost 5 bases, the J end lost 0 bases, and 7 bases lay between the germline ends. Germline V CDR1 and CDR2: MNHEY, SMNVEV (reference sequence). CDR3 size: 13 residues. The CDR3 sequence is CASSPGLNTEAFF. CDR3 bases: TGTGCCAGCAGTCCAGGGTTGAACACTGAAGCTTTCTTT.

The chain couples TRBV6-1 to TRBJ2-3; no definite D call. Germline values: CDR1 MNHNS, CDR2 SASEGT. V gave up 6 bases and J gave up 0 bases, with 13 bases separating them. The CDR3 contains 15 residues. The CDR3 protein is CASRASTTSTDTQYF. CDR3 bases: TGTGCCAGCAGAGCTTCTACAACTAGCACAGATACGCAGTATTTT.

The chain's CDR3 is CASSPRRVLSLVDEQFF. The CDR3 coding sequence is TGTGCCAGCAGTCCCCGGCGGGTGCTATCCCTTGTCGATGAGCAGTTCTTC. The V gene is TRBV27, the J gene TRBJ2-1; tentative D call: TRBD2 (5 bases). V lost 5 bases, J lost 8 bases, and 25 bases lay in between. Looked up from germline, CDR1 is MNHEY and CDR2 is SMNVEV (reference sequence). This CDR3 contains 17 residues.

The chain has TRBV19 and TRBJ1-1; D is unresolved. This CDR3 spans 13 amino acids. Germline loops: CDR1 LNHDA, CDR2 SQIVND (reference sequence). Trimming took 5 bases from V and 5 from J, leaving 12 bases between them. CDR3 sequence reads: CASSFAYGTEAFF. The DNA for the CDR3 is TGTGCCAGTAGTTTCGCGTATGGGACTGAAGCTTTCTTT.

The gene calls are TRBV11-3 and TRBJ2-7; no clear D. V lost 2 bases and J 3 bases, leaving 8 bases between the germline ends. Germline CDR1 and CDR2: SGHNT and YENEEA. CDR3 length equals 13 residues. In nucleotides, the CDR3 is TGTGCCAGCAGCTTATCCATCAGCTACGAGCAGTACTTC. Protein product: CASSLSISYEQYF.

This chain links TRBV6-6 with TRBJ1-5; 7 bases are shared with TRBD1. Germline lookup yields CDR1 MNHNY and CDR2 SVGAGI (reference sequence). The CDR3 length is 13 residues. V trimming: 8 bases; J trimming: 5 bases; junction bases outside the gene matches: 6. CDR3 nucleotides: TGTGCCAGCTCACCAGGGGGTTATCAGCCCCAGCATTTT. It encodes CASSPGGYQPQHF.

The chain carries TRBV11-3 and TRBJ2-7; D is possibly TRBD1 (6 bases). V was cut by 5 bases and J by 4 bases, with 12 bases left in between. Germline V CDR1 and CDR2: SGHNT, YENEEA. This CDR3 is built from 13 residues. The CDR3 is CASSHTQGYEQYF. In nucleotides, the CDR3 is TGTGCCAGCAGCCATACTCAGGGGTACGAGCAGTACTTC.

This clone was recorded a few times. V usage is TRBV7-9 and J usage is TRBJ2-7, with D tentatively TRBD1 or TRBD2 (6 bases each). In germline, CDR1 is SEHNR, CDR2 FQNEAQ (reference sequence). V was pared by 4 bases and J by 0 bases, with 13 bases between. This CDR3 comprises 15 residues. CDR3 protein: CASSWGDKSSYEQYF. DNA for the CDR3: TGTGCCAGCAGCTGGGGGGACAAGAGCTCCTACGAGCAGTACTTC.

The gene calls are TRBV7-3 and TRBJ2-1; 9 bases are a match to TRBD2. Per germline, CDR1 SGHTA and CDR2 FQGTGA. This CDR3 has 15 residues. The trim removed 2 bases at V and 8 bases at J, leaving 7 bases unmatched. For the CDR3, the DNA is TGTGCCAGCAGCTTAGGGGTAGCGGGAGCGGATGAGCAGTTCTTC. Translating it yields CASSLGVAGADEQFF.